Given below is one T cell receptor beta chain in context. Its antigen is as yet unknown. The CDR3 extends over 15 amino acids. J lost 3 bases, V lost 4 bases, and 6 bases had no gene match. Germline CDR1 SGHRS, CDR2 YFSETQ. These data come from a study of cytomegalovirus exposure and HLA in healthy donors. The study, taken as a whole, reports: As immune exposure information, only CMV serostatus was available. TCR beta chains numbering about 160 were designated cytomegalovirus-associated. The productive fraction for most TCR beta V segments was about 90% or about 30% in an earlier analysis.

Vbeta (60) and Jbeta (13) primers were used in the PCR. In the authors' workflow: A later analysis tallied some 84 million unique TCR beta chains, 9.5 million to 14 million of them shared. Assay used: immunoSEQ multiplex PCR; TCRdb lists only in-frame clones, some missing. That table gives V, J and clone size, and the DNA gave D and trimming. Seen in this sample are 50,000 or so clones; the ten most common clones hold roughly 25%. Sequenced input: PBMCs. The chain combines TRBV5-1 with TRBJ2-3; 9 bases map to TRBD1. The receptor's source is a man between 35 and 55 years old in good health and CMV-seropositive. DNA for the CDR3: TGCGCCAGCAGCGAGGGGACAGGGCTTACAGATACGCAGTATTTT. It yields the protein CASSEGTGLTDTQYF. The full variable domain, its missing parts supplied by reference TRBV5-1 and TRBJ2-3, is KAGVTQTPRYLIKTRGQQVTLSCSPISGHRSVSWYQQTPGQGLQFLFEYFSETQRNKGNFPGRFSGRQFSNSRSEMNVSTLELGDSALYLCASSEGTGLTDTQYFGPGTRLTVL.